The 21 T cell receptor beta chains in this list originate from one sample, sequenced in a study of blood T cell repertoires in COVID-19. Profiled with immunoSEQ multiplex PCR; TCRdb holds only in-frame clones, not every one. The data contain tens of thousands of clones, about 90% of them singletons. The sample comprised peripheral blood. These receptors were taken from a woman between 70 and 85 years old with active COVID-19.

V usage is TRBV7-8 and J usage is TRBJ2-7; 9 bases fit TRBD2. V dropped 4 bases and J dropped 2; count of bases not matched to a gene: 6. This CDR3 has 15 amino acids. Germline CDR1 SGHVS, CDR2 FQNEAQ. The CDR3 coding sequence is TGTGCCAGCAGCTCTCGAAGACTAGCGGCCTACGAGCAGTACTTC. Its protein product is CASSSRRLAAYEQYF.

The V call is TRBV7-6, the J call TRBJ2-5; tentatively, D is TRBD2 (6 bases). Per the germline V gene, CDR1 is SGHVS and CDR2 is FNYEAQ. V was pared by 0 bases and J by 4 bases, with 9 bases between. The CDR3 covers 14 residues. The CDR3 protein is CASSLAGRSETQYF. CDR3 nucleotides: TGTGCCAGCAGCTTAGCGGGGAGGTCAGAGACCCAGTACTTC.

The chain uses TRBV7-9 and TRBJ2-2, with D perhaps matching TRBD1 (5 bases). V lost 10 bases and J lost 6, with 15 bases in between. The CDR3 consists of 13 residues. Per germline, CDR1 SEHNR and CDR2 FQNEAQ (reference sequence). The CDR3: CAILDGAAGELFF. CDR3 coding DNA: TGTGCCATCCTGGATGGGGCCGCCGGGGAGCTGTTTTTT.

This sequence joins TRBV7-9 and TRBJ2-7, with D hard to call. Germline V gives CDR1 SEHNR, CDR2 FQNEAQ (reference sequence). The V end lost 3 bases, the J end lost 0 bases, and 6 bases lay between the germline ends. The CDR3 consists of 13 residues. The CDR3 DNA is TGTGCCAGCAGCTTTGAGAGCTCCTACGAGCAGTACTTC. It yields the protein CASSFESSYEQYF.

The rearrangement uses TRBV18 and TRBJ1-1; tentative D call: TRBD1 (5 bases). Trimming removed 4 bases at V and 7 bases at J, with 13 bases between. The CDR3 runs to 13 residues. The V gene's germline CDR1 is KGHSH and CDR2 LQKENI. CDR3 region: CASSRGVGNEAFF. CDR3 DNA: TGTGCCAGCTCACGGGGGGTTGGCAATGAAGCTTTCTTT.

The rearrangement links TRBV11-3 to TRBJ2-7; D perhaps matches TRBD1 (5 bases). Trimming shortened V by 5 bases and J by 6 bases, and 14 bases separated the two germline ends. The CDR3 is 13 amino acids. Germline V CDR1 and CDR2: SGHNT, YENEEA. Here the CDR3 reads CASSLTRQFEQYF. Here the CDR3 DNA reads TGTGCCAGCAGCCTAACCAGACAGTTCGAGCAGTACTTC.

This clone showed up just a few times. This sequence joins TRBV11-2 and TRBJ2-1, with 8 bases that match TRBD2. The CDR3 extends over 16 amino acids. The junction had 13 bases not matched to a gene; V was cut back by 5 bases and J by 7 bases. CDR1 and CDR2 from the germline V gene are SGHAT and FQNNGV. The CDR3 is CASSHVGLSGENEQFF. The CDR3 region has the DNA TGTGCCAGCAGCCACGTCGGTCTTAGCGGGGAAAATGAGCAGTTCTTC.

J is TRBJ2-7 and V is TRBV2; D may be TRBD2 (6 bases). Trimming took 7 bases from V and 2 from J, leaving 15 bases between them. The CDR3 is 14 amino acids. Germline V lookup: CDR1 SNHLY, CDR2 FYNNEI. This CDR3 is CASTPGGVAYEQYF. CDR3 DNA sequence: TGTGCCAGCACCCCGGGCGGGGTGGCCTACGAGCAGTACTTC.

V is TRBV27 and J is TRBJ1-2; D is undetermined. V lost 6 bases and J 0 bases, leaving 11 bases between the germline ends. From germline, CDR1 is MNHEY and CDR2 SMNVEV (reference sequence). CDR3 length equals 14 residues. The CDR3 reads CASRSQVSNYGYTF. CDR3 nucleotide sequence: TGTGCCAGCAGAAGTCAGGTCTCTAACTATGGCTACACCTTC.

For the CDR3, the DNA is TGTGCCAGTACCTCTTTCTATCAGGGACAGGGGGCAGGCGGCTACACCTTC. Protein sequence: CASTSFYQGQGAGGYTF. J is TRBJ1-2 and V is TRBV19; the match to TRBD1 covers 12 bases. CDR3 length equals 17 residues. J was trimmed by 8 bases and V by 7 bases; bases with no gene match: 17. CDR1 is LNHDA and CDR2 is SQIVND in the germline V gene (reference sequence).

CDR3 DNA: TGTGCCAGCAGCCCCGGGGAGGGAGATACGCAGTATTTT. The encoded protein is CASSPGEGDTQYF. The chain recombines TRBV11-2 with TRBJ2-3; TRBD2 agrees at 7 bases. CDR3 length: 13 amino acids. Per the germline V gene, CDR1 is SGHAT and CDR2 is FQNNGV. Trimming at V came to 5 bases and at J to 5 bases, leaving 4 bases not matched to a gene.

CDR3 sequence reads: CASSIQGADYNEQFF. The CDR3 region has the DNA TGTGCCAGCAGCATACAGGGGGCGGACTACAATGAGCAGTTCTTC. The gene calls are TRBV7-8 and TRBJ2-1, with 9 bases identical to TRBD1. The CDR3 length is 15 residues. The germline V gene encodes CDR1 SGHVS and CDR2 FQNEAQ. The J segment lost 3 bases and the V segment lost 5 bases, leaving 5 bases of the junction unmatched. The complete variable domain, with remaining parts taken from reference TRBV7-8 and TRBJ2-1, reads GAGVSQSPRYKVAKRGQDVALRCDPISGHVSLFWYQQALGQGPEFLTYFQNEAQLDKSGLPSDRFFAERPEGSVSTLKIQRTQQEDSAVYLCASSIQGADYNEQFFGPGTRLTVL.

The chain combines TRBV5-1 with TRBJ2-5; 7 positions match TRBD1. This CDR3 has 13 amino acids. J gave up 5 bases and V 2 bases, and 3 bases lay outside the gene matches. CDR1 SGHRS and CDR2 YFSETQ come from the germline V gene. The CDR3 nucleotides are TGCGCCAGCAGCTTAGGGGGCGACGAGACCCAGTACTTC. It encodes CASSLGGDETQYF.

This clone appeared a single time. The V gene is TRBV28, the J gene TRBJ2-2; D ambiguous. The CDR3 contains 16 residues. Germline-derived CDR1 and CDR2 are MDHEN and SYDVKM. V was cut by 5 bases and J by 3 bases, with 16 bases left in between. DNA of the CDR3: TGTGCCAGCAGTCTAAATCGGGTCGAGGACACCGGGGAGCTGTTTTTT. Translation: CASSLNRVEDTGELFF.

This chain joins TRBV4-2 and TRBJ2-4; TRBD2 aligns across 7 bases. Germline CDR1 and CDR2: LGHNA and YNFKEQ. The ends lost 0 bases at V and 5 bases at J; junction bases unmatched: 16. This CDR3 has 19 amino acids. For the CDR3, the DNA is TGTGCCAGCAGCCAAGAACCCCCCTTAACAGCGGGGTTGCAAAACATTCAGTACTTC. Its translation: CASSQEPPLTAGLQNIQYF.

The rearrangement joins TRBV7-3 to TRBJ2-1; no definite D call. Trimming left V 3 bases short and J 3 bases short, with 6 bases between. Germline V gene sequence: CDR1 SGHTA, CDR2 FQGTGA. This CDR3 has 13 amino acids. CDR3 nucleotide sequence: TGTGCCAGCAGCTTGTCAGGCTACAATGAGCAGTTCTTC. It encodes CASSLSGYNEQFF.

The rearrangement joins TRBV11-3 to TRBJ2-3; D not resolved. The ends were cut back, 0 bases at V and 0 bases at J, with 4 bases in the middle. Germline CDR1 and CDR2: SGHNT and YENEEA. This CDR3 has 14 residues. The CDR3 coding sequence is TGTGCCAGCAGCTTAGACGGTAGCACAGATACGCAGTATTTT. The encoded protein is CASSLDGSTDTQYF.

As to this clone: Other DNA sequences within the sample encode an identical CDR3. This rearrangement joins TRBV7-2 to TRBJ2-7; TRBD1 is a possible D gene (6 bases). CDR3 length equals 15 residues. Looked up from germline, CDR1 is SGHTA and CDR2 is FQGNSA. Trimming left V 4 bases short and J 1 base short, with 14 bases between. The CDR3 sequence is CASSSQGTGSYEQYF. In DNA, the CDR3 is TGTGCCAGCAGCTCCCAGGGGACGGGGTCCTACGAGCAGTACTTC. The variable domain in full, completed from reference TRBV7-2 and TRBJ2-7, reads GAGVSQSPSNKVTEKGKDVELRCDPISGHTALYWYRQSLGQGLEFLIYFQGNSAPDKSGLPSDRFSAERTGGSVSTLTIQRTQQEDSAVYLCASSSQGTGSYEQYFGPGTRLTVT.

The V gene is TRBV27, the J gene TRBJ2-7; TRBD1 might be the D (5 bases). The CDR3 runs 14 residues. The germline CDR1 and CDR2 sequences are MNHEY and SMNVEV (reference sequence). Trimming stripped 3 bases from V and 2 bases from J, with 11 bases between. CDR3: CASSLTETAYEQYF. CDR3 nucleotides: TGTGCCAGCAGTTTGACAGAAACTGCCTACGAGCAGTACTTC.

This chain connects TRBV9 to TRBJ2-1, with TRBD2 identical over 9 bases. V lost 5 bases and J lost 8; bases outside the gene matches: 17. The germline V gene has CDR1 SGDLS and CDR2 YYNGEE. This CDR3 region has 17 residues. CDR3: CASSPGRLAGTTHEQFF. The CDR3, as DNA: TGTGCCAGCAGTCCAGGGAGGCTAGCGGGGACCACCCATGAGCAGTTCTTC.

This sequence joins TRBV2 and TRBJ2-3; 7 bases align to TRBD2. CDR1 and CDR2 from the germline V gene are SNHLY and FYNNEI. The V gene end was trimmed by 7 bases and the J gene end by 3 bases; junction bases not matched to a gene: 4. CDR3 length: 13 amino acids. DNA for the CDR3: TGTGCCAGCAACTACGGGGGGACAGATACGCAGTATTTT. It is translated as CASNYGGTDTQYF.